This T cell receptor beta chain appears in the sequencing data of a study of CD8+ T cells in alopecia areata. Study-level results: Baseline CD8+ expansion's link to response remains uncertain, as there was one nonresponder.

The treatment: oral pan-JAK inhibitor, 5-10 mg twice daily. This CDR3 has 14 residues. Germline-derived CDR1 and CDR2 are LNHDA and SQIVND (reference sequence). The ends were cut back, 5 bases at V and 4 bases at J, with 14 bases in the middle. Worth noting for this clone: What it recognizes is unknown.

RNA was extracted and reverse transcribed into cDNA as the sequencing template. The method was immunoSEQ multiplex PCR; TCRdb's version includes in-frame clones alone and lacks a portion of them. The table shows some 190,000 clones, with approximately 72% occurring only once. The specimen was CD4+ T cells sorted from blood, collected at week 44, from a patient treated with tofacitinib. The V call is TRBV19, the J call TRBJ1-1; D not certain. This sequence originates from a human donor with alopecia areata. This chain's CDR3 is CASSSAGGGTEAFF. In DNA, the CDR3 is TGTGCCAGTAGTTCCGCAGGAGGAGGCACTGAAGCTTTCTTT.